This record looks at one TCR beta chain sequence and its context. Authors' processing steps: It was from reference gene primer amplification that nucleated cell counts were estimated. TCRdb keeps only in-frame clones here, not all; method: immunoSEQ multiplex PCR. The V and J calls and clone size are taken from that table; D and trimming were inferred from the DNA. The sample has 20,000 or so clones, 75% to 95% seen once. The data derive from a study of blood T cell repertoires in COVID-19. Turning to the study itself: The United States, Italy and Spain supplied acute and convalescent COVID-19 samples. PBMCs, B-cell-depleted T cells, or T cells were the source of the cDNA or gDNA that made up the material.

The V and J ends lost 3 bases and 2 bases respectively, with 11 bases between them. This CDR3 contains 15 residues. Germline loops: CDR1 SGHTA, CDR2 FQGNSA. This sequence joins TRBV7-2 and TRBJ1-3; tentatively, D is TRBD1 (5 bases). This clonotype was sampled from a human donor in a cohort sampled during active COVID-19. The specimen was peripheral blood. For the CDR3, the DNA is TGTGCCAGCAGCTTCGTCCAGGGCCCTGGAAACACCATATATTTT. Translating gives CASSFVQGPGNTIYF.